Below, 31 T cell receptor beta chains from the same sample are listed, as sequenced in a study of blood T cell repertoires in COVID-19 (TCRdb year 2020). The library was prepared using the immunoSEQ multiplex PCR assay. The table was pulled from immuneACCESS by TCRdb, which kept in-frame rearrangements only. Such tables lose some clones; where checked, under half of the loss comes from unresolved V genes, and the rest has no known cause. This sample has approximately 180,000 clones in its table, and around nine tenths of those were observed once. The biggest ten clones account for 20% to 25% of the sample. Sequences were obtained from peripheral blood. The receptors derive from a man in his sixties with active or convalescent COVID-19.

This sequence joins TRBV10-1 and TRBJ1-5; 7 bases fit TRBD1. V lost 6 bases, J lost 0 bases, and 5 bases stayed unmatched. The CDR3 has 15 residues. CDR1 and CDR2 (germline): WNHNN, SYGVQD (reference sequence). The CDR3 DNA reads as TGCGCCAGCAGCGCCCGACAGGGTAGCAATCAGCCCCAGCATTTT. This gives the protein CASSARQGSNQPQHF.

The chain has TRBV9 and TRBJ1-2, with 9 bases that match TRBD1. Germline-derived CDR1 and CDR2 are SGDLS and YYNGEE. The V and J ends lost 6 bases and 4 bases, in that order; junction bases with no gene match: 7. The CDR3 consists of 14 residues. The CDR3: CASKGQGSFYGYTF. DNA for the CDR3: TGTGCCAGCAAAGGACAGGGGAGTTTCTATGGCTACACCTTC.

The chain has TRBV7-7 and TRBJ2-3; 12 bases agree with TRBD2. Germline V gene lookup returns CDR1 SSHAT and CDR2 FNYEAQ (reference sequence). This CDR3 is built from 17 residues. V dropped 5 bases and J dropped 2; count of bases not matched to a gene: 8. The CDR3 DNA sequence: TGTGCCAGCAGCGCGGGCCTAGCGGGGGGGTCCACAGATACGCAGTATTTT. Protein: CASSAGLAGGSTDTQYF.

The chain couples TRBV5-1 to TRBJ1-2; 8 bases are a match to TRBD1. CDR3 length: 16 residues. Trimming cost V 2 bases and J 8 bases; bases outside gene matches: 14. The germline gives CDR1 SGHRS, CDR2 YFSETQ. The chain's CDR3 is CASSFLGLGTGGGYTF. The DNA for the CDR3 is TGCGCCAGCAGCTTTCTTGGGCTCGGGACAGGTGGAGGCTACACCTTC.

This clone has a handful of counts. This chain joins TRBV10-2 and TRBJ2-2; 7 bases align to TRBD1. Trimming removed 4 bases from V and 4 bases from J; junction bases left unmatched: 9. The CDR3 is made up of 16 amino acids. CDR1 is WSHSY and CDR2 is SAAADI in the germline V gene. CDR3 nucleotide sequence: TGCGCCAGCAGTGCTTCCGGGACAGAGATCACCGGGGAGCTGTTTTTT. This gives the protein CASSASGTEITGELFF.

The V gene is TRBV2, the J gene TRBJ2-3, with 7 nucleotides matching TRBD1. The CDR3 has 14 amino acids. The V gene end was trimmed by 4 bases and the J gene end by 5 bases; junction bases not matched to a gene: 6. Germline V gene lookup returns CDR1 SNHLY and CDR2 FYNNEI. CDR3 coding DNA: TGTGCCAGCAGTGGCCGGGACAGTGGAGATACGCAGTATTTT. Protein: CASSGRDSGDTQYF. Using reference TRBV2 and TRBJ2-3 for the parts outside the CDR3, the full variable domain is EPEVTQTPSHQVTQMGQEVILRCVPISNHLYFYWYRQILGQKVEFLVSFYNNEISEKSEIFDDQFSVERPDGSNFTLKIRSTKLEDSAMYFCASSGRDSGDTQYFGPGTRLTVL.

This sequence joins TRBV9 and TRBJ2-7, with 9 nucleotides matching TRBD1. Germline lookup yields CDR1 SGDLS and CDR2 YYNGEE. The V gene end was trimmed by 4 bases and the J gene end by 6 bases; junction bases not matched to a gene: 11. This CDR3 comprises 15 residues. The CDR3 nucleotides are TGTGCCAGCAGCCCGAGCGGACAGGGGTTCGGCGAGCAGTACTTC. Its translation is CASSPSGQGFGEQYF. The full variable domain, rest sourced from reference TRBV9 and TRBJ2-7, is DSGVTQTPKHLITATGQRVTLRCSPRSGDLSVYWYQQSLDQGLQFLIQYYNGEERAKGNILERFSAQQFPDLHSELNLSSLELGDSALYFCASSPSGQGFGEQYFGPGTRLTVT.

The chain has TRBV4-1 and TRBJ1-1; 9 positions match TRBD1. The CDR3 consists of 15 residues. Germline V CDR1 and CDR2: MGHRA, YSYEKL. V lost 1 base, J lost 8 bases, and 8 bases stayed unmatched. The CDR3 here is CASSQAPGQGREAFF. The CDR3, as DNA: TGCGCCAGCAGCCAAGCCCCAGGACAGGGGAGAGAAGCTTTCTTT.

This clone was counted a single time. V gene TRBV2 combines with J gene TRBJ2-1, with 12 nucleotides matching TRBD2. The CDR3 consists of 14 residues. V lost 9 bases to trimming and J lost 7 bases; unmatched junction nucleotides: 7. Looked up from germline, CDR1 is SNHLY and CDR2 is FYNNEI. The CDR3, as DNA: TGTGCCAGTTGTACTAGCGGGGGGTTTAATGAGCAGTTCTTC. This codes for CASCTSGGFNEQFF.

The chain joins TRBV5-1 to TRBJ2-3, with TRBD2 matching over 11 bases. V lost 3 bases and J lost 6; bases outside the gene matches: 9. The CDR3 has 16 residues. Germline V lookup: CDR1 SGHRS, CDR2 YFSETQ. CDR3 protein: CASSSRQLAGGDTQYF. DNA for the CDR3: TGCGCCAGCAGCTCGCGCCAGTTAGCGGGGGGGGATACGCAGTATTTT.

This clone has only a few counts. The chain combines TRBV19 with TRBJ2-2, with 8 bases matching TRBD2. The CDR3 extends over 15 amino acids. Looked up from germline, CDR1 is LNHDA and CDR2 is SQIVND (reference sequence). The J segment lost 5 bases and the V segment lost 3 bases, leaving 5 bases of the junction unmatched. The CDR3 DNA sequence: TGTGCCAGTAGTATGCGGGGGGCTGGAACCGGGGAGCTGTTTTTT. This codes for CASSMRGAGTGELFF.

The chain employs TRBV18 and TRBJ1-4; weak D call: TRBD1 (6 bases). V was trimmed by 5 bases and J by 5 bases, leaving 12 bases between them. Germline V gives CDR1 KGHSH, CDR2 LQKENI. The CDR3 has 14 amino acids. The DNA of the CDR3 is TGTGCCAGCTCAAACAGGGAGCGGAATGAAAAACTGTTTTTT. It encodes CASSNRERNEKLFF.

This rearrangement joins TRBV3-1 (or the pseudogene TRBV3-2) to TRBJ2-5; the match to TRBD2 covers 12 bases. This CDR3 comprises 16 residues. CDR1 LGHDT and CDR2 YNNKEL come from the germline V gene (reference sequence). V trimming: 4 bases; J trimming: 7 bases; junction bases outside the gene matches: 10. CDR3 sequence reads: CASSRGLAGPWGTQYF. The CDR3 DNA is TGTGCCAGCAGCCGCGGACTAGCGGGACCTTGGGGGACCCAGTACTTC.

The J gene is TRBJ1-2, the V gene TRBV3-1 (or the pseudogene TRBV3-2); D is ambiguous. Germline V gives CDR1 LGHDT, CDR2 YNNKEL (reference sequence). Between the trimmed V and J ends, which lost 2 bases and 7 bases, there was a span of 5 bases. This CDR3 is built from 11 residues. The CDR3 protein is CASSQISGYTF. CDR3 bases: TGTGCCAGCAGCCAAATTAGTGGCTACACCTTC.

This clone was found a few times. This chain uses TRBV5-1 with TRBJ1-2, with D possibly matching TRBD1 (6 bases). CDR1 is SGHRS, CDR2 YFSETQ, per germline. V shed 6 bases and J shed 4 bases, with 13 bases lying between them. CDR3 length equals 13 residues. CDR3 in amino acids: CASTSDSFYGYTF. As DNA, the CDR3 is TGCGCCAGCACCTCGGACAGCTTCTATGGCTACACCTTC.

CDR3 DNA: TGTGCCACCAGCAGAGCACAGGGGTCTTTAAACACCGGGGAGCTGTTTTTT. Translation gives CATSRAQGSLNTGELFF. The V gene is TRBV15, the J gene TRBJ2-2, with TRBD1 identical over 7 bases. Germline CDR1 LNHNV, CDR2 YYDKDF (reference sequence). The CDR3 consists of 17 residues. The junction had 7 bases not matched to a gene; V was cut back by 1 base and J by 2 bases.

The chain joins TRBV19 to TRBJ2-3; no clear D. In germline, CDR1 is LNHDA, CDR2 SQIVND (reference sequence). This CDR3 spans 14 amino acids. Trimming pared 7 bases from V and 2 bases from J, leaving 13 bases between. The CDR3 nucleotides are TGTGCCAGTAAAATCGGTGTTACCACAGATACGCAGTATTTT. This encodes CASKIGVTTDTQYF. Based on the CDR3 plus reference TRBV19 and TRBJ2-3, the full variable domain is DGGITQSPKYLFRKEGQNVTLSCEQNLNHDAMYWYRQDPGQGLRLIYYSQIVNDFQKGDIAEGYSVSREKKESFPLTVTSAQKNPTAFYLCASKIGVTTDTQYFGPGTRLTVL.

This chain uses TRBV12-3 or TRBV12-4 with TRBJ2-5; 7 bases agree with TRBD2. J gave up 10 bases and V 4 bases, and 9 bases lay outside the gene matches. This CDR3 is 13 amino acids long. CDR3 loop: CASSSRMGEGQYF. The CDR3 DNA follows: TGTGCCAGCAGTTCCCGGATGGGGGAGGGCCAGTACTTC.

CDR3 amino acids: CASSPTSYNEQFF. In DNA form, the CDR3 reads TGTGCCAGCAGCCCTACCTCCTACAATGAGCAGTTCTTC. The rearrangement joins TRBV11-3 to TRBJ2-1; no reliable D call. The CDR3 spans 13 residues. With 5 bases removed from V and 0 bases from J, the gap between germline ends came to 5 bases. Germline loops: CDR1 SGHNT, CDR2 YENEEA.

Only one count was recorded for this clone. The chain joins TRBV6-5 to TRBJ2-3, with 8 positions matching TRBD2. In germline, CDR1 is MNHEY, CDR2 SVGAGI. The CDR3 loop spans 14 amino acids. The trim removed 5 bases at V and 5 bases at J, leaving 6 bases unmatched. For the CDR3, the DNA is TGTGCCAGCAGTCGGGGGGGGCCAGGAGATACGCAGTATTTT. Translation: CASSRGGPGDTQYF.

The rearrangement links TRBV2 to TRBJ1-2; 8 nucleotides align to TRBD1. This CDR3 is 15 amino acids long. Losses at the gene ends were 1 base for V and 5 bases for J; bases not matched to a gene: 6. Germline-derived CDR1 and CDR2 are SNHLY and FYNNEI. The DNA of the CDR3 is TGTGCCAGCAGTGAAGACCCCAGGGGGCGGTATGGCTACACCTTC. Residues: CASSEDPRGRYGYTF.

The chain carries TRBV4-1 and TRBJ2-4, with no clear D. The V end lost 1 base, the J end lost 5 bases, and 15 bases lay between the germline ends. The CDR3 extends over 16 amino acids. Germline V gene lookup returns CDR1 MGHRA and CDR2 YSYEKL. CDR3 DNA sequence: TGCGCCAGCAGCCAAGTCTTCCTGGTCACAGAAAACATTCAGTACTTC. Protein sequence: CASSQVFLVTENIQYF.

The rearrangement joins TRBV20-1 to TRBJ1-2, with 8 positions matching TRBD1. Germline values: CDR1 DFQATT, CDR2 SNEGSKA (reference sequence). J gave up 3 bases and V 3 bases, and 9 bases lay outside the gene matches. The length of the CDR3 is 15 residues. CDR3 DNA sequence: TGCAGTGCTAGTACAACAGGGGGGGCTGACTATGGCTACACCTTC. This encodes CSASTTGGADYGYTF.

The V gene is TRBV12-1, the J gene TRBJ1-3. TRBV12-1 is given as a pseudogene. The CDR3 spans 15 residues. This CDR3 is CASIAPRGEGNTIYF. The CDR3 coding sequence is TGTGCCAGCATTGCCCCGCGGGGGGAGGGAAACACCATATATTTT.

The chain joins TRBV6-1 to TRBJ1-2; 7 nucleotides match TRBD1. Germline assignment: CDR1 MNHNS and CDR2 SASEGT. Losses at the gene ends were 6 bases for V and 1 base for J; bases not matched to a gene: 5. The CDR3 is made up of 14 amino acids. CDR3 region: CASRNHRGNYGYTF. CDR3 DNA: TGTGCCAGCAGGAACCACAGGGGTAACTATGGCTACACCTTC.

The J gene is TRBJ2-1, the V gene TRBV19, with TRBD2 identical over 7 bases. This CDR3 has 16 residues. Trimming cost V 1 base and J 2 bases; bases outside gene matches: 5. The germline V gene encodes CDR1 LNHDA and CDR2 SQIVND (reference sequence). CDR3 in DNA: TGTGCCAGTAGTATAGGGGCTAGCGGAGCCTACAATGAGCAGTTCTTC. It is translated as CASSIGASGAYNEQFF.

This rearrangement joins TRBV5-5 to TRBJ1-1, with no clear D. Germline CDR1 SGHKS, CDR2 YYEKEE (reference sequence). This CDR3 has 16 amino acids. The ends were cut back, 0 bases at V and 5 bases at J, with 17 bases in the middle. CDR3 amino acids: CASSLDVSPGRTEAFF. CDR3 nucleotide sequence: TGTGCCAGCAGCTTGGATGTTAGCCCTGGAAGGACTGAAGCTTTCTTT.

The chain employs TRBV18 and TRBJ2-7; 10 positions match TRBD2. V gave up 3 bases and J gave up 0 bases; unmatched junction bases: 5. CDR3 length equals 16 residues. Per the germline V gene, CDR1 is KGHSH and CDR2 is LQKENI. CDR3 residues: CASSPGLAEYSYEQYF. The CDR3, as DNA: TGTGCCAGCTCACCCGGACTAGCGGAATACTCCTACGAGCAGTACTTC.

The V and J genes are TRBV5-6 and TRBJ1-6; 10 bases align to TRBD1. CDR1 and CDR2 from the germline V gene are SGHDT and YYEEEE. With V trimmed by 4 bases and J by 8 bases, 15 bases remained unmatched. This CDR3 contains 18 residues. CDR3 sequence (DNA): TGTGCCAGCAGCAGCCTCCCCCGCGACAGGGGGCTGTATTCACCCCTCCACTTT. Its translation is CASSSLPRDRGLYSPLHF.

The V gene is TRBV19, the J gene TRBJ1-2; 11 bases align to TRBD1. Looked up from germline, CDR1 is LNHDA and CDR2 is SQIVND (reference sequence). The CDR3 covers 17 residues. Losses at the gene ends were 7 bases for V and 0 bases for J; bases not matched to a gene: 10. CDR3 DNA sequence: TGTGCCAGTACCCCCTCCGGGACAGGGGGAGCTAACTATGGCTACACCTTC. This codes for CASTPSGTGGANYGYTF.

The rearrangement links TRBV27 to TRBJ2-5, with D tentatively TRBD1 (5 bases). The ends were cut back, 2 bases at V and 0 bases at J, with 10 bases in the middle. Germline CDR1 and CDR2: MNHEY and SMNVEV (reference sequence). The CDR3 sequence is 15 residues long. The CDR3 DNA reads TGTGCCAGCAGTTTACAACCAGGGAACCAAGAGACCCAGTACTTC. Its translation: CASSLQPGNQETQYF.